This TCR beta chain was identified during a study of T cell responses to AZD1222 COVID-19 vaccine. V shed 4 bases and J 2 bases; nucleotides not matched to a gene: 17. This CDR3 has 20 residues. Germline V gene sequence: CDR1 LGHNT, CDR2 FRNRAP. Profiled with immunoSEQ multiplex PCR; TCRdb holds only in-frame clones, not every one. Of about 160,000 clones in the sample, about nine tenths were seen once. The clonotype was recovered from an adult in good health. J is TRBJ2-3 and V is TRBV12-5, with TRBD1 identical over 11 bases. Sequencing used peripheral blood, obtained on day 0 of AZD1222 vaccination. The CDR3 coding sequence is TGTGCTAGTGGTTCCTATTTTGGAGGAGGACAGGGGGCGAACACAGATACGCAGTATTTT. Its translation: CASGSYFGGGQGANTDTQYF.